Listed here are 27 T cell receptor beta chains from one sample, sequenced in a study of PD-L1 blockade in urothelial cancer. Time point denoted: peripheral blood 6 weeks after treatment start. The repertoire was sequenced with immunoSEQ multiplex PCR; TCRdb's copy has only in-frame clones and lacks some. The repertoire has about 43,000 clones, around four fifths of them found once; the top ten carry around 15%. Here the sequenced sample was PBMCs, taken around atezolizumab (anti-PD-L1) treatment. The receptor set was obtained from a man between 60 and 75 years old with urothelial cancer.

The chain links TRBV28 to TRBJ1-2; D not certain. CDR3 length: 13 residues. Germline-derived CDR1 and CDR2 are MDHEN and SYDVKM. V was cut by 7 bases and J by 4 bases, with 13 bases left in between. As DNA, the CDR3 is TGTGCCAGCACCCCAGGCGAGGGCTATGGCTACACCTTC. Translating it yields CASTPGEGYGYTF.

The V call is TRBV15, the J call TRBJ1-2; TRBD1 is a possible D gene (6 bases). The germline V gene has CDR1 LNHNV and CDR2 YYDKDF (reference sequence). The CDR3 has 16 amino acids. V lost 2 bases and J 6 bases, leaving 19 bases between the germline ends. CDR3 in amino acids: CATSRQSGEGRNGYTF. CDR3 DNA: TGTGCCACCAGCAGACAGTCAGGGGAAGGCCGTAATGGCTACACCTTC.

CDR3 amino acids: CASSSTGGRHNTGELFF. The CDR3 coding sequence is TGCGCCAGCAGCTCAACAGGGGGCCGGCATAACACCGGGGAGCTGTTTTTT. The V call is TRBV5-1, the J call TRBJ2-2; 9 nucleotides line up with TRBD1. The germline CDR1 and CDR2 sequences are SGHRS and YFSETQ. The CDR3 is made up of 17 amino acids. V trimming: 3 bases; J trimming: 2 bases; junction bases outside the gene matches: 8.

CDR3 amino acids: CASTTKYRGAEAFF. CDR3 nucleotide sequence: TGTGCCAGCACCACTAAATACAGGGGGGCTGAAGCTTTCTTT. The chain joins TRBV6-5 to TRBJ1-1; 8 nucleotides line up with TRBD1. The CDR3 spans 14 residues. The junction had 10 bases not matched to a gene; V was cut back by 7 bases and J by 6 bases. The germline gives CDR1 MNHEY, CDR2 SVGAGI.

The V gene is TRBV19, the J gene TRBJ2-7; 8 nucleotides align to TRBD1. This CDR3 is built from 15 residues. V was pared by 4 bases and J by 5 bases, with 10 bases of the junction left unmatched. Germline CDR1 reads LNHDA; CDR2 reads SQIVND (reference sequence). CDR3 residues: CASSTRTSQGDEQYF. The CDR3 nucleotides are TGTGCCAGTAGTACAAGGACCTCACAGGGGGACGAGCAGTACTTC.

V and J are TRBV2 and TRBJ2-4; D gene ambiguous. Germline V gene data show CDR1 as SNHLY and CDR2 as FYNNEI. This CDR3 is 14 amino acids long. Trimming pared 5 bases from V and 0 bases from J, leaving 8 bases between. For the CDR3, the DNA is TGTGCCAGCAGTCAAGGGCAAGCCAAAAACATTCAGTACTTC. Translation gives CASSQGQAKNIQYF.

The chain employs TRBV7-9 and TRBJ2-3, with TRBD1 matching 7 bases. Germline V gene data show CDR1 as SEHNR and CDR2 as FQNEAQ (reference sequence). The CDR3 loop spans 14 amino acids. The J segment lost 2 bases and the V segment lost 4 bases, leaving 3 bases of the junction unmatched. The CDR3 here is CASSSTGITDTQYF. CDR3 sequence (DNA): TGTGCCAGCAGCTCGACAGGGATCACAGATACGCAGTATTTT.

This rearrangement joins TRBV5-1 to TRBJ2-1; 11 bases are a match to TRBD1. Germline CDR1 reads SGHRS; CDR2 reads YFSETQ. This CDR3 is built from 18 residues. The V gene end was trimmed by 4 bases and the J gene end by 0 bases; junction bases not matched to a gene: 9. CDR3 loop: CASSARTGGAPSYNEQFF. The CDR3 region has the DNA TGCGCCAGCAGCGCGCGGACAGGGGGCGCCCCCTCCTACAATGAGCAGTTCTTC.

Here the CDR3 DNA reads TGTGCCAGCAGTCCGTTGTCGGAGTCCTACGAGCAGTACTTC. Translated: CASSPLSESYEQYF. This sequence joins TRBV6-5 and TRBJ2-7; D remains ambiguous. Looked up from germline, CDR1 is MNHEY and CDR2 is SVGAGI. CDR3 length: 14 residues. The ends were cut back, 5 bases at V and 1 base at J, with 12 bases in the middle.

The chain recombines TRBV18 with TRBJ2-2, with TRBD1 identical over 7 bases. CDR1 is KGHSH, CDR2 LQKENI, per germline. V gave up 1 base and J gave up 5 bases; unmatched junction bases: 7. The CDR3 totals 16 residues. This chain's CDR3 is CASSPQQGLTTGELFF. The CDR3 region has the DNA TGTGCCAGCTCACCACAACAGGGGCTAACAACCGGGGAGCTGTTTTTT. Full variable domain (rest looked up from reference TRBV18 and TRBJ2-2): NAGVMQNPRHLVRRRGQEARLRCSPMKGHSHVYWYRQLPEEGLKFMVYLQKENIIDESGMPKERFSAEFPKEGPSILRIQQVVRGDSAAYFCASSPQQGLTTGELFFGEGSRLTVL.

The V gene is TRBV28, the J gene TRBJ1-2; 10 nucleotides line up with TRBD1. V lost 3 bases to trimming and J lost 5 bases; unmatched junction nucleotides: 6. The CDR3 runs to 15 residues. CDR1 MDHEN and CDR2 SYDVKM come from the germline V gene. Written as DNA, the CDR3 is TGTGCCAGCAGTTTTGGGACAGGGGTATGGTATGGCTACACCTTC. Its protein product is CASSFGTGVWYGYTF.

J is TRBJ2-1 and V is TRBV5-5; TRBD2 agrees at 7 bases. The CDR3 is 18 amino acids. Germline V CDR1 and CDR2: SGHKS, YYEKEE (reference sequence). With V trimmed by 2 bases and J by 2 bases, 13 bases remained unmatched. CDR3 DNA sequence: TGTGCCAGCAGCTTACGTTCGTCCGCGGGGGAACCCTACAATGAGCAGTTCTTC. This translates into CASSLRSSAGEPYNEQFF.

This chain uses TRBV9 with TRBJ2-3; TRBD2 matches 10 bases. The germline gives CDR1 SGDLS, CDR2 YYNGEE. V lost 5 bases and J lost 4; bases outside the gene matches: 4. The CDR3 length is 14 residues. As DNA, the CDR3 is TGTGCCAGCAGTCCAGCGGGGGGGTCAGATACGCAGTATTTT. It encodes CASSPAGGSDTQYF.

This clone has only one observation. This chain links TRBV4-1 with TRBJ1-4; D is possibly TRBD1 (5 bases). The V gene lost 0 bases and the J gene lost 8 bases, with 7 bases spanning the gap. Germline assignment: CDR1 MGHRA and CDR2 YSYEKL. This CDR3 spans 13 amino acids. The CDR3 coding sequence is TGCGCCAGCAGCCAAGAGTGGGGCGAAAAACTGTTTTTT. It is translated as CASSQEWGEKLFF.

This clone was seen a single time. The gene calls are TRBV5-4 and TRBJ2-3; TRBD2 might be the D (6 bases). CDR3 length: 16 residues. Trimming pared 0 bases from V and 0 bases from J, leaving 11 bases between. CDR1 is SGHNT, CDR2 YYREEE, per germline (reference sequence). The CDR3 DNA reads as TGTGCCAGCAGCTTGGGGGGGGATACTAGCACAGATACGCAGTATTTT. Protein: CASSLGGDTSTDTQYF.

This clone has more than one count but fewer than ten. This sequence joins TRBV2 and TRBJ2-1; TRBD2 might be the D (6 bases). The CDR3 spans 12 residues. V gave up 7 bases and J gave up 12 bases, with 16 bases separating them. Germline-derived CDR1 and CDR2 are SNHLY and FYNNEI. CDR3 sequence (DNA): TGTGCCAGCAAGGGAGGACGCGACTTGCAGTTCTTC. This translates into CASKGGRDLQFF.

Note on this clone: The junction differs from germline at one of its ends, possibly a read error. The chain carries TRBV6-8 and TRBJ2-7, with D tentatively TRBD2 (6 bases). The germline gives CDR1 MNHGY, CDR2 SAAAGT. The CDR3 is 13 residues long. The CDR3 nucleotides read TGTGCTAGCAGGTACGGGGAGGCATACGAGCAGTACTTC. This gives the protein CASRYGEAYEQYF.

The rearrangement links TRBV10-3 to TRBJ2-1; 14 bases are a match to TRBD2. Germline trimming cut 6 bases from V and 7 bases from J; bases unmatched to any gene: 5. Germline V gene sequence: CDR1 ENHRY, CDR2 SYGVKD. This CDR3 contains 15 residues. CDR3 DNA: TGTGCCATCAGCCCGGGACTAGCGGGAGCAAATGAGCAGTTCTTC. Translated, it gives CAISPGLAGANEQFF.

The CDR3 protein is CASSYSGGPLETQYF. As DNA, the CDR3 is TGTGCCAGCAGTTACTCGGGAGGCCCACTGGAGACCCAGTACTTC. The chain uses TRBV6-5 and TRBJ2-5, with a weak D call TRBD2 (6 bases). The CDR3 has 15 residues. Looked up from germline, CDR1 is MNHEY and CDR2 is SVGAGI. V was pared by 0 bases and J by 5 bases, with 13 bases between.

This chain joins TRBV5-4 and TRBJ1-2; D is possibly TRBD1 (5 bases). CDR3 length: 15 residues. Trimming stripped 0 bases from V and 2 bases from J, with 11 bases between. Per germline, CDR1 SGHNT and CDR2 YYREEE (reference sequence). CDR3 protein: CASSLGNGGNYGYTF. Here the CDR3 DNA reads TGTGCCAGCAGCTTGGGGAACGGGGGAAACTATGGCTACACCTTC.

This clone appeared a few times. The chain links TRBV2 to TRBJ1-2; D may be TRBD1 (5 bases). This CDR3 has 12 residues. Germline assignment: CDR1 SNHLY and CDR2 FYNNEI. Trimming shortened V by 8 bases and J by 4 bases, and 11 bases separated the two germline ends. CDR3 protein: CASCRDCYGYTF. CDR3 nucleotides: TGTGCCAGCTGTCGGGACTGCTATGGCTACACCTTC.

This chain uses TRBV11-1 with TRBJ2-3, with D perhaps matching TRBD2 (5 bases). The germline gives CDR1 SGHAT, CDR2 FQDESV (reference sequence). The V end was cut by 8 bases, the J end by 11 bases, with 20 bases between. This CDR3 spans 13 amino acids. The CDR3 DNA follows: TGTGCCAGCTCCCTTAACCCCTCCGGGAAGCAGTATTTT. Protein sequence: CASSLNPSGKQYF.

V gene TRBV2 combines with J gene TRBJ1-5; D gene unclear. CDR1 is SNHLY and CDR2 is FYNNEI in the germline V gene. The germline V and J ends were trimmed by 5 bases and 0 bases, with 8 bases remaining between them. This CDR3 is built from 14 residues. The CDR3 DNA reads as TGTGCCAGCAGTTCCAGATATAGCAATCAGCCCCAGCATTTT. Protein sequence: CASSSRYSNQPQHF.

J is TRBJ2-2 and V is TRBV28; D is perhaps TRBD1 (6 bases). Per germline, CDR1 MDHEN and CDR2 SYDVKM. The CDR3 has 16 residues. V was shortened by 7 bases and J by 3 bases, with 18 bases between the two germline ends. The CDR3 spells CASNLAGTRYTGELFF. The CDR3 bases are TGTGCCAGCAATCTCGCCGGGACAAGATACACCGGGGAGCTGTTTTTT.

The rearrangement joins TRBV6-5 to TRBJ1-5; tentatively, D is TRBD1 (6 bases). The V gene lost 6 bases and the J gene lost 1 base, with 10 bases spanning the gap. Germline V lookup: CDR1 MNHEY, CDR2 SVGAGI. The CDR3 covers 14 residues. The DNA for the CDR3 is TGTGCCAGCAGGAAAGGACAGAGCAATCAGCCCCAGCATTTT. It codes for CASRKGQSNQPQHF.

The chain carries TRBV10-3 and TRBJ1-1; D unclear. Trimming stripped 5 bases from V and 1 base from J, with 8 bases between. The CDR3 is 13 residues long. Per germline, CDR1 ENHRY and CDR2 SYGVKD. CDR3 protein: CAISSGGNTEAFF. CDR3 DNA: TGTGCCATCAGTTCTGGCGGGAACACTGAAGCTTTCTTT.

The chain links TRBV9 to TRBJ2-5, with 7 bases that match TRBD2. The V and J ends lost 0 bases and 1 base, in that order; junction bases with no gene match: 0. Germline V lookup: CDR1 SGDLS, CDR2 YYNGEE. There are 14 residues in the CDR3. For the CDR3, the DNA is TGTGCCAGCAGCGTAGGGGGGGGCCAAGAGACCCAGTACTTC. Translating it yields CASSVGGGQETQYF.